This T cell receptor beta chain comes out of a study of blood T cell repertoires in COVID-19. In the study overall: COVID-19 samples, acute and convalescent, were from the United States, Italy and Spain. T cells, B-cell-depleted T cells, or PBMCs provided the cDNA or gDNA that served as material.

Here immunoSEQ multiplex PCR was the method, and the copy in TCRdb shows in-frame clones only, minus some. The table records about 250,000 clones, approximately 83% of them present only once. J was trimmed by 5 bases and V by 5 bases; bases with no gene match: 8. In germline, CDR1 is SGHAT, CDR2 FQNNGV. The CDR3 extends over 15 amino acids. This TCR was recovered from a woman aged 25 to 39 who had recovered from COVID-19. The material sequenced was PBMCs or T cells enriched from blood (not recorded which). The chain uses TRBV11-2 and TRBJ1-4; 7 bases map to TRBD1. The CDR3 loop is CASSPLAGGNEKLFF. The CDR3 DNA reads TGTGCCAGCAGCCCCCTGGCAGGGGGGAATGAAAAACTGTTTTTT.